The 30 T cell receptor beta chains below were found in one sample sequenced in a study of identical twins. TCRdb processed the 5' RACE reads anew with MiXCR; each CDR3 protein has one entry. This table has approximately 550,000 distinct CDR3 sequences, 20% to 25% appearing once. These same records also appear under a second study, on yellow fever vaccine responses in identical twins.

Sequenced input: CD4+ T cells sorted from blood. The receptors come from a woman aged 18-29 years in good health.

This clonotype was observed a handful of times. The gene calls are TRBV12-3 or TRBV12-4 and TRBJ1-2; no clear D. V gave up 7 bases and J gave up 1 base, with 10 bases separating them. There are 13 residues in the CDR3. CDR3 bases: TGTGCCAGCAATACGGAACGTAACTATGGCTACACCTTC. Its protein is CASNTERNYGYTF.

This clonotype came up a few times. The genes are TRBV3-1 and TRBJ1-1, with 11 bases aligning to TRBD1. The germline V gene has CDR1 LGHDT and CDR2 YNNKEL (reference sequence). The V segment lost 1 base and the J segment 1 base; nucleotides outside the gene matches: 2. The CDR3 covers 16 residues. CDR3 nucleotides: TGTGCCAGCAGCCAAGGGACAGGGGGCACGAACACTGAAGCTTTCTTT. Residues: CASSQGTGGTNTEAFF. The full variable domain, with the rest looked up from reference TRBV3-1 and TRBJ1-1, is DTAVSQTPKYLVTQMGNDKSIKCEQNLGHDTMYWYKQDSKKFLKIMFSYNNKELIINETVPNRFSPKSPDKAHLNLHINSLELGDSAVYFCASSQGTGGTNTEAFFGQGTRLTVV.

The chain recombines TRBV12-3 or TRBV12-4 with TRBJ2-1; 8 positions match TRBD2. This CDR3 has 14 amino acids. Trimming cost V 6 bases and J 5 bases; bases outside gene matches: 6. CDR3 DNA: TGTGCCAGCAGCGGACTAGCAGAAAACAATGAGCAGTTCTTC. It codes for CASSGLAENNEQFF.

This chain connects TRBV18 to TRBJ1-2; 7 bases match TRBD1. CDR3 length: 12 amino acids. The germline V gene encodes CDR1 KGHSH and CDR2 LQKENI. V lost 3 bases and J lost 8; bases outside the gene matches: 3. The CDR3 nucleotides are TGTGCCAGCTCACCGACAGGGACCGGCTACACCTTC. Translating gives CASSPTGTGYTF.

The chain links TRBV15 to TRBJ2-5; D ambiguous. The CDR3 loop spans 13 amino acids. The germline CDR1 and CDR2 sequences are LNHNV and YYDKDF (reference sequence). Trimming removed 0 bases from V and 5 bases from J, with 7 bases in between. The CDR3: CATSRDVTETQYF. The CDR3 nucleotides read TGTGCCACCAGCAGAGATGTAACGGAGACCCAGTACTTC.

V gene TRBV20-1 combines with J gene TRBJ2-7; 12 nucleotides match TRBD2. The CDR3 totals 14 residues. Trimming at V came to 4 bases and at J to 3 bases, leaving 4 bases not matched to a gene. Germline CDR1 is DFQATT and CDR2 is SNEGSKA (reference sequence). The CDR3 reads CSATLTSGSYEQYF. DNA of the CDR3: TGCAGTGCTACCTTGACTAGCGGGAGCTACGAGCAGTACTTC.

The chain couples TRBV5-8 to TRBJ2-7; weak D call: TRBD1 (6 bases). Germline V lookup: CDR1 SGHTS, CDR2 YDEGEE. The CDR3 loop spans 13 amino acids. V was clipped by 2 bases and J by 5 bases, with 11 bases between them. The chain's CDR3 is CASSFQGTHEQYV. In nucleotides, the CDR3 is TGTGCCAGCAGCTTTCAGGGGACCCACGAGCAGTACGTC.

The gene calls are TRBV9 and TRBJ2-1; 7 bases line up with TRBD2. Trimming at V came to 0 bases and at J to 7 bases, leaving 10 bases not matched to a gene. Per germline, CDR1 SGDLS and CDR2 YYNGEE. The CDR3 loop spans 16 amino acids. CDR3 bases: TGTGCCAGCAGCGTAGCCTGGCAGGGAGGGATGAATGAGCAGTTCTTC. Translated: CASSVAWQGGMNEQFF.

This clonotype came up a few times. The gene calls are TRBV6-5 and TRBJ2-7; D is ambiguous. Germline V gene data show CDR1 as MNHEY and CDR2 as SVGAGI. With 5 bases removed from V and 0 bases from J, the gap between germline ends came to 11 bases. This CDR3 region has 14 residues. CDR3 nucleotide sequence: TGTGCCAGCAGTCTACGACGGAGCTCCTACGAGCAGTACGTC. Amino acids: CASSLRRSSYEQYV.

This clonotype was counted only a few times. This chain connects TRBV12-3 or TRBV12-4 to TRBJ2-5; D gene uncertain. The CDR3 sequence is 14 residues long. Trimming took 7 bases from V and 2 from J, leaving 14 bases between them. CDR3 protein: CASTPGDRQETQYF. The DNA for the CDR3 is TGTGCCAGCACTCCTGGAGATAGACAAGAGACCCAGTACTTC.

There are a few counts of this clonotype. V and J are TRBV10-3 and TRBJ2-3, with 7 bases aligning to TRBD2. There are 15 residues in the CDR3. In germline, CDR1 is ENHRY, CDR2 SYGVKD. V lost 0 bases and J lost 5; bases outside the gene matches: 5. The CDR3 reads CAISESRGGLDTQYF. The CDR3 DNA reads TGTGCCATCAGTGAGTCTCGCGGGGGACTAGATACGCAGTATTTT.

This chain uses TRBV14 with TRBJ2-1; D not certain. Germline lookup yields CDR1 SGHDN and CDR2 FVKESK. Trimming removed 1 base from V and 0 bases from J, with 10 bases in between. CDR3 size: 16 residues. The CDR3 DNA reads as TGTGCCAGCAGCCAAGTCCTCGGCTTCTCCTACAATGAGCAGTTCTTC. Its protein product is CASSQVLGFSYNEQFF.

The chain employs TRBV7-2 and TRBJ2-7; TRBD1 or TRBD2 may be the D gene (6 bases each). From germline, CDR1 is SGHTA and CDR2 FQGNSA. The CDR3 contains 15 residues. The V end was cut by 1 base, the J end by 1 base, with 11 bases between. The CDR3 nucleotides are TGTGCCAGCAGCTTAGGCGGGACACTTTCCTACGAGCAGTACGTC. This sequence encodes CASSLGGTLSYEQYV.

This clonotype was observed many times. The V call is TRBV6-2 or TRBV6-3, the J call TRBJ2-2; D possibly uses TRBD1 or TRBD2 (5 bases each). The CDR3 covers 14 residues. Trimming removed 7 bases from V and 8 bases from J, with 17 bases in between. Germline loops: CDR1 MNHEY, CDR2 SVGEGT. The CDR3 DNA follows: TGTGCCAGCAACCCCCAGAGGGGCGGAGGGGAGCTGTTTTTT. This encodes CASNPQRGGGELFF.

In its sample, this clonotype was seen a few times. The V gene is TRBV12-3 or TRBV12-4, the J gene TRBJ1-1; D gene unclear. V was clipped by 5 bases and J by 11 bases, with 15 bases between them. The CDR3 extends over 12 amino acids. The CDR3 DNA follows: TGTGCCAGCAGTCGAGCCCCCAGGTGGGCTTTCTTT. Its protein is CASSRAPRWAFF.

This clonotype has a count of ten or more. One end of the junction fails to match germline, which may point to a read error. The rearrangement uses TRBV5-1 and TRBJ2-2, with 8 bases aligning to TRBD2. The germline V gene has CDR1 SGHRS and CDR2 YFSETQ. The length of the CDR3 is 15 residues. This chain's CDR3 is CASSLAGSNTGELFF. The CDR3, as DNA: TGTGCCAGCAGTTTAGCGGGGTCGAACACCGGGGAGCTGTTTTTT.

This clonotype was detected only a few times. V is TRBV7-3 and J is TRBJ2-3, with D perhaps matching TRBD1 (5 bases). The V and J ends lost 4 bases and 0 bases respectively, with 11 bases between them. The germline CDR1 and CDR2 sequences are SGHTA and FQGTGA. The CDR3 has 15 residues. This CDR3 reads CASSSTVSSTDTQYF. CDR3 sequence (DNA): TGTGCCAGCAGCTCGACAGTCTCTAGCACAGATACGCAGTATTTT.

The chain is built from TRBV27 and TRBJ2-7; 11 bases align to TRBD2. In germline, CDR1 is MNHEY, CDR2 SMNVEV (reference sequence). The CDR3 has 16 residues. V trimming: 3 bases; J trimming: 1 base; junction bases outside the gene matches: 5. CDR3 sequence reads: CASSFSGTSGSYEQYF. For the CDR3, the DNA is TGTGCCAGCAGTTTCTCCGGGACTAGCGGTTCCTACGAGCAGTACTTC.

V is TRBV29-1 and J is TRBJ2-1, with D perhaps TRBD1 or TRBD2 (5 bases each). This CDR3 has 12 residues. Germline V gives CDR1 SQVTM, CDR2 ANQGSEA. V was clipped by 3 bases and J by 10 bases, with 13 bases between them. The CDR3 DNA sequence: TGCAGCGTTGATCCTCGGGGCGGGGAGCAGTTCTTC. This encodes CSVDPRGGEQFF.

This clonotype has just a few counts. The chain recombines TRBV21-1 with TRBJ1-2. TRBV21-1 is tagged as a pseudogene. This CDR3 comprises 12 residues. DNA for the CDR3: TGTGCCAGCAGCCCAAGGGCCTATGGCTACACCTTC. Translated, it gives CASSPRAYGYTF.

Details on this clonotype: Relative to the germline gene, one junction end is altered; a read error may explain this. The chain is built from TRBV27 and TRBJ2-3; D is possibly TRBD2 (6 bases). Per germline, CDR1 MNHEY and CDR2 SMNVEV (reference sequence). There are 11 residues in the CDR3. CDR3 in amino acids: CATQIGGTALF. CDR3 sequence (DNA): TGTGCCACCCAGATCGGGGGTACCGCCCTTTTT.

In DNA, the CDR3 is TGCAGTGCTAGAGCCGGGAGTGGCACAGATACGCAGTATTTT. Translated: CSARAGSGTDTQYF. The genes are TRBV20-1 and TRBJ2-3; tentatively, D is TRBD2 (6 bases). The germline V and J ends were trimmed by 1 base and 1 base, with 9 bases remaining between them. The germline CDR1 and CDR2 sequences are DFQATT and SNEGSKA (reference sequence). The CDR3 totals 14 residues.

This clonotype was observed at least ten times. The chain has TRBV12-3 or TRBV12-4 and TRBJ2-1; D unclear. The CDR3 consists of 14 residues. The V end was cut by 5 bases, the J end by 9 bases, with 17 bases between. The CDR3 spells CASSRRQLLGEQFF. CDR3 nucleotides: TGTGCCAGCAGTCGACGTCAATTGTTAGGTGAGCAGTTCTTC.

This clonotype was detected only a few times. CDR3 sequence: CASSSGSRPDTQYF. In DNA form, the CDR3 reads TGTGCCAGCAGTAGCGGGAGTCGACCAGATACGCAGTATTTT. This chain links TRBV27 with TRBJ2-3, with 8 positions matching TRBD2. The germline gives CDR1 MNHEY, CDR2 SMNVEV (reference sequence). This CDR3 spans 14 amino acids. The V segment lost 5 bases and the J segment 4 bases; nucleotides outside the gene matches: 5.

The chain recombines TRBV6-5 with TRBJ2-7, with D perhaps assigned TRBD1 or TRBD2 (6 bases each). CDR1 and CDR2 (germline): MNHEY, SVGAGI. The ends were cut back, 2 bases at V and 2 bases at J, with 16 bases in the middle. This CDR3 has 16 amino acids. Here the CDR3 DNA reads TGTGCCAGCAGTTACCGTTCCCCGGGGGCCCCCTACGAGCAGTACTTC. Its protein product is CASSYRSPGAPYEQYF.

The gene calls are TRBV29-1 and TRBJ2-7; D unresolved. Germline V gene sequence: CDR1 SQVTM, CDR2 ANQGSEA. V was pared by 4 bases and J by 0 bases, with 7 bases between. This CDR3 contains 12 residues. In DNA form, the CDR3 reads TGCAGCGTTGTTGGGCGCTCCTACGAGCAGTACTTC. Its translation is CSVVGRSYEQYF.

This clonotype came up a few times. This rearrangement joins TRBV10-2 to TRBJ2-3; 8 bases are shared with TRBD1. Germline V CDR1 and CDR2: WSHSY, SAAADI. V lost 6 bases to trimming and J lost 0 bases; unmatched junction nucleotides: 14. The CDR3 covers 18 residues. The CDR3 spells CASSRTGQSLSSTDTQYF. The CDR3 region has the DNA TGCGCCAGCAGCCGGACAGGGCAAAGCCTTTCTAGCACAGATACGCAGTATTTT.

This chain links TRBV19 with TRBJ2-1; 7 bases line up with TRBD2. Looked up from germline, CDR1 is LNHDA and CDR2 is SQIVND (reference sequence). CDR3 length: 15 amino acids. Unmatched junction bases numbered 14, after V lost 5 bases and J lost 10 bases. The DNA of the CDR3 is TGTGCCAGTAGTGCTACTAGCGCGACCGATGGGGAGCAGTTCTTC. This sequence encodes CASSATSATDGEQFF.

This clonotype has more than one count but fewer than ten. CDR3 loop: CASSVGLANTGELFF. The CDR3, as DNA: TGTGCCAGCAGCGTCGGCCTCGCGAACACCGGGGAGCTGTTTTTT. The chain uses TRBV9 and TRBJ2-2; D is unresolved. This CDR3 contains 15 residues. Germline V gene sequence: CDR1 SGDLS, CDR2 YYNGEE. Trimming shortened V by 2 bases and J by 0 bases, and 8 bases separated the two germline ends. The whole variable domain, remainder taken from reference TRBV9 and TRBJ2-2, is DSGVTQTPKHLITATGQRVTLRCSPRSGDLSVYWYQQSLDQGLQFLIQYYNGEERAKGNILERFSAQQFPDLHSELNLSSLELGDSALYFCASSVGLANTGELFFGEGSRLTVL.

DNA for the CDR3: TGTGCCAGCAGCCCCGTAGCGTCTGGGGCCAACGTCCTGACTTTC. It codes for CASSPVASGANVLTF. This rearrangement joins TRBV5-6 to TRBJ2-6; a weak D match, TRBD2 (5 bases). Trimming removed 4 bases from V and 1 base from J, with 9 bases in between. CDR3 length: 15 residues. In germline, CDR1 is SGHDT, CDR2 YYEEEE.